This T cell receptor beta chain was captured in a study of graft-versus-host responses after intestinal transplantation. Background on the study: Once they had received anti-thymocyte globulin induction, all recipients took tacrolimus and steroids for three to four years.

CDR3 length: 15 residues. The method was immunoSEQ multiplex PCR; TCRdb's version includes in-frame clones alone and lacks a portion of them. Of some 96,000 clones listed, less than 90% are singletons. Study-level findings and limits: GvH clones were found in recipient marrow; some appeared first in ileum or blood.

As to this clone: Its antigen is not known.

Source: unstimulated CD4+ T cells sorted from spleen or lymph node cells, taken before transplant. This chain uses TRBV12-2 with TRBJ2-5; TRBD1, the D gene given by the table, was not confirmed from the DNA. TRBV12-2 is noted as a pseudogene. The source of this sequence is a human donor who was the organ donor for an intestinal transplant. The DNA for the CDR3 is TGTGCAAGTCGCAAAGGACAGGGTGGGCGAGAGACCCAGTACTTC. Its translation: CASRKGQGGRETQYF.